Listed below are T cell receptor beta chains from one sample, sequenced in a study of T cell repertoires in cytomegalovirus infection. One entry per CDR3 protein results from TCRdb running MiXCR on the reads. The sample includes 90,000 to 120,000 distinct CDR3 sequences, 20% to 30% seen only once; the top ten take about 39%. The sample consisted of CD8+ T cells from PBMCs. The receptors come from a human donor in good health (CMV status not recorded). Some clones in this sample may be carry-over from other donors' samples. CDR3s include the opening cysteine and the closing phenylalanine or tryptophan. A D gene is named only where the DNA matches it firmly. The listing skips clone size in some rows; elsewhere it reads once, few, many or a size class.

NA,TRBV14,TRBJ2-3,few,CASSQVGGSTDTQYF
TRBD2,TRBV25-1,TRBJ2-7,many,CASSEVTSGYEQYF
TRBD1,TRBV27,TRBJ2-7,NA,CASSLAGTVGNEQYF
NA,TRBV6-6,TRBJ2-1,NA,CASSGPGVYNEQFF
NA,TRBV29-1,TRBJ1-1,few,CSVPGTEAFF
TRBD2,TRBV29-1,TRBJ2-1,NA,CSVVTSGGAFDEQFF
TRBD2,TRBV5-1,TRBJ2-5,NA,CASTAGGLETQYF
TRBD2,TRBV7-3,TRBJ2-7,many,CASSLSGGADEQYF
NA,TRBV28,TRBJ1-1,NA,CASSPLLKGGTNTEAFF
NA,TRBV2,TRBJ1-3,NA,CASRGGVGGNTIYF
NA,TRBV15,TRBJ2-1,medium-sized,CATSSSAGEEQFF
NA,TRBV6-2/TRBV6-3,TRBJ1-2,few,CASSYSKNGYTF
NA,TRBV7-9,TRBJ1-2,many,CASSLNAGDSYGYTF
NA,TRBV4-3,TRBJ1-1,NA,CASSQDYYGDTEAFF
NA,TRBV12-3/TRBV12-4,TRBJ2-1,many,CASSLVQYNEQFF
NA,TRBV7-2,TRBJ2-7,large,CASSLRGNEQYF
TRBD1,TRBV7-2,TRBJ2-7,many,CASSPSDRTYEQYF
TRBD1,TRBV11-2,TRBJ2-4,many,CASSTSNRGLDIQYF
TRBD1,TRBV4-1,TRBJ2-1,many,CASSQGQDRGLNEQFF
NA,TRBV29-1,TRBJ2-6,NA,CSVEERNTGEGSSSGANVLTF
NA,TRBV5-4,TRBJ2-2,many,CASSLDRASAGELFF
TRBD1,TRBV28,TRBJ1-5,NA,CASSLWDRGNQPQHF
NA,TRBV10-3,TRBJ2-1,medium-sized,CAISESAAGRYNEQFF
NA,TRBV15,TRBJ1-5,NA,CATSRVTVQPQHF
NA,TRBV5-6,TRBJ1-2,many,CASSLQGVRTYGYTF
TRBD1,TRBV7-6,TRBJ1-5,many,CASSLRTGEGPQHF
TRBD2,TRBV9,TRBJ2-1,NA,CASSPLVSGVYNEQFF
NA,TRBV6-1,TRBJ1-6,NA,CASSEPAIGVYNSPLHF
TRBD2,TRBV7-2,TRBJ2-1,many,CASWGTSGITSYNEQFF
NA,TRBV12-3/TRBV12-4,TRBJ1-2,few,CASLGLRGPNYGYTF
TRBD1,TRBV6-2/TRBV6-3,TRBJ2-7,few,CASSYPSQGVTSYEQYF
TRBD1,TRBV15,TRBJ2-3,NA,CATSPRGRSDTQYF
NA,TRBV6-2/TRBV6-3,TRBJ2-3,NA,CASSYDKEGSSPDTQYF
NA,TRBV6-1,TRBJ1-5,NA,CASSVRDLSNQPQHF